Below are 19 T cell receptor beta chains sequenced from a single sample in a study of T cell changes during pregnancy in multiple sclerosis (dated by TCRdb to between 2018 and 2021). Receptor amplification or capture employed the immunoSEQ multiplex PCR assay. Held by TCRdb, this immuneACCESS table contains in-frame sequences only and omits some clones. Under half of the omission traces to an unresolved V gene where checked; the cause of the rest is unknown. Within this sample are around 69,000 clones, with about 90% of them counted one time only. The ten largest clones capture 2.3% of the sample. The sample was peripheral blood, taken in the first trimester of pregnancy. All receptors derive from a female donor with multiple sclerosis, enrolled in a pregnancy study.

This rearrangement joins TRBV19 to TRBJ1-3; D gene ambiguous. There are 14 residues in the CDR3. The germline gives CDR1 LNHDA, CDR2 SQIVND (reference sequence). Trimming pared 7 bases from V and 0 bases from J, leaving 10 bases between. This CDR3 is CASTNGLSGNTIYF. CDR3 nucleotides: TGTGCCAGTACAAATGGGCTCTCTGGAAACACCATATATTTT. Based on the CDR3 plus reference TRBV19 and TRBJ1-3, the full variable domain is DGGITQSPKYLFRKEGQNVTLSCEQNLNHDAMYWYRQDPGQGLRLIYYSQIVNDFQKGDIAEGYSVSREKKESFPLTVTSAQKNPTAFYLCASTNGLSGNTIYFGEGSWLTVV.

This chain joins TRBV6-1 and TRBJ2-2, with a possible D match to TRBD2 (6 bases). The CDR3 extends over 16 amino acids. The V end was cut by 2 bases, the J end by 4 bases, with 14 bases between. Germline lookup yields CDR1 MNHNS and CDR2 SASEGT. CDR3 protein: CASSEYLRGSTGELFF. CDR3 nucleotide sequence: TGTGCCAGCAGTGAATATCTTCGGGGGTCCACCGGGGAGCTGTTTTTT.

The J gene is TRBJ1-4, the V gene TRBV18; the D is unclear. V was trimmed by 1 base and J by 3 bases, leaving 9 bases between them. The length of the CDR3 is 15 residues. The germline V gene encodes CDR1 KGHSH and CDR2 LQKENI. The CDR3 loop reads CASSPLQAPNEKLFF. CDR3 sequence (DNA): TGTGCCAGCTCACCACTGCAGGCGCCTAATGAAAAACTGTTTTTT.

The CDR3 spells CASSFRLAGNTGELFF. The CDR3 region has the DNA TGTGCCAGCAGTTTTCGACTAGCGGGGAACACCGGGGAGCTGTTTTTT. This chain links TRBV6-5 with TRBJ2-2; 10 bases match TRBD2. The germline CDR1 and CDR2 sequences are MNHEY and SVGAGI. V trimming: 4 bases; J trimming: 1 base; junction bases outside the gene matches: 3. This CDR3 contains 16 residues.

For this clone: An end of the junction differs from the germline gene, which may be a read error. The gene calls are TRBV6-1 and TRBJ1-1, with D hard to call. Per germline, CDR1 MNHNS and CDR2 SASEGT. The CDR3 is 13 residues long. The CDR3 protein is CASTRAGFTGAFF. DNA of the CDR3: TGTGCCAGCACGCGGGCAGGATTCACTGGAGCTTTCTTT.

The rearrangement joins TRBV4-3 to TRBJ2-1; the D is unclear. In germline, CDR1 is LGHNA, CDR2 YSLEER. Trimming removed 0 bases at V and 3 bases at J, with 12 bases between. The CDR3 extends over 16 amino acids. The DNA of the CDR3 is TGCGCCAGCAGCCAAGAGGTTGAAACGGGCTACAATGAGCAGTTCTTC. Residues: CASSQEVETGYNEQFF.

The chain employs TRBV2 and TRBJ2-2, with 11 bases identical to TRBD2. Looked up from germline, CDR1 is SNHLY and CDR2 is FYNNEI. This CDR3 is 16 amino acids long. Germline trimming cut 8 bases from V and 5 bases from J; bases unmatched to any gene: 10. The DNA of the CDR3 is TGTGCCAGCGCGGGACTAGCGGCCTGGGGGACCGGGGAGCTGTTTTTT. Translating it yields CASAGLAAWGTGELFF.

The chain combines TRBV19 with TRBJ1-1; 8 nucleotides align to TRBD1. CDR1 and CDR2 from the germline V gene are LNHDA and SQIVND (reference sequence). The CDR3 spans 14 residues. The trim removed 7 bases at V and 6 bases at J, leaving 10 bases unmatched. In DNA form, the CDR3 reads TGTGCCAGTATCGAAGGACAGGGAGAGGCTGAAGCTTTCTTT. Protein sequence: CASIEGQGEAEAFF. The full variable domain, with the rest looked up from reference TRBV19 and TRBJ1-1, is DGGITQSPKYLFRKEGQNVTLSCEQNLNHDAMYWYRQDPGQGLRLIYYSQIVNDFQKGDIAEGYSVSREKKESFPLTVTSAQKNPTAFYLCASIEGQGEAEAFFGQGTRLTVV.

This clone showed up just once. The CDR3 reads CASSVGQQIEAFF. The CDR3 DNA follows: TGTGCCAGCAGTGTAGGACAGCAAATTGAAGCTTTCTTT. The gene calls are TRBV2 and TRBJ1-1, with a tentative D call TRBD1 (6 bases). The CDR3 is made up of 13 amino acids. Trimming shortened V by 4 bases and J by 7 bases, and 13 bases separated the two germline ends. The germline V gene has CDR1 SNHLY and CDR2 FYNNEI.

The chain uses TRBV6-1 and TRBJ2-3; D is possibly TRBD2 (6 bases). This CDR3 region has 17 residues. V dropped 1 base and J dropped 2 bases, with 16 bases sitting between them. Germline CDR1 is MNHNS and CDR2 is SASEGT. CDR3 DNA: TGTGCCAGCAGTGAAGGGTTAGCGGCCATCTTCACAGATACGCAGTATTTT. Residues: CASSEGLAAIFTDTQYF.

The chain recombines TRBV7-2 with TRBJ1-2; D possibly corresponds to TRBD1 (5 bases). Per germline, CDR1 SGHTA and CDR2 FQGNSA. V was shortened by 6 bases and J by 8 bases, with 16 bases between the two germline ends. The CDR3 covers 13 residues. This CDR3 reads CASSNGGPRGYTF. In DNA, the CDR3 is TGTGCCAGCAGTAACGGGGGTCCCCGGGGCTACACCTTC. The full variable domain, rest sourced from reference TRBV7-2 and TRBJ1-2, is GAGVSQSPSNKVTEKGKDVELRCDPISGHTALYWYRQSLGQGLEFLIYFQGNSAPDKSGLPSDRFSAERTGGSVSTLTIQRTQQEDSAVYLCASSNGGPRGYTFGSGTRLTVV.

The chain employs TRBV10-3 and TRBJ2-3, with TRBD2 matching over 7 bases. The V gene's germline CDR1 is ENHRY and CDR2 SYGVKD. This CDR3 is built from 14 residues. Trimming cost V 0 bases and J 8 bases; bases outside gene matches: 5. CDR3 sequence (DNA): TGTGCCATCAGTGAGTCGGGGGGGATGGTTACGCAGTATTTT. Amino acid sequence: CAISESGGMVTQYF.

This clone was seen only once. This chain links TRBV6-1 with TRBJ2-1, with 16 bases fitting TRBD2. Per the germline V gene, CDR1 is MNHNS and CDR2 is SASEGT. Trimming took 8 bases from V and 9 from J; bases not matched to a gene: 7. The CDR3 spans 15 residues. CDR3 residues: CASGTSGRGDSEQFF. The CDR3 DNA follows: TGTGCCAGCGGGACTAGCGGGAGGGGAGACAGTGAGCAGTTCTTC.

This clone was seen only once. V usage is TRBV4-1 and J usage is TRBJ2-3; TRBD2 aligns across 7 bases. This CDR3 spans 17 amino acids. Germline CDR1 MGHRA, CDR2 YSYEKL. Trimming at V came to 0 bases and at J to 5 bases, leaving 11 bases not matched to a gene. The CDR3 region is CASSQERWPGGGDTQYF. The CDR3, as DNA: TGCGCCAGCAGCCAAGAACGGTGGCCAGGCGGGGGAGATACGCAGTATTTT.

The chain has TRBV5-1 and TRBJ1-1, with 7 positions matching TRBD1. V trimming: 5 bases; J trimming: 0 bases; junction bases outside the gene matches: 7. The CDR3 spans 15 residues. Germline CDR1 reads SGHRS; CDR2 reads YFSETQ. The CDR3 DNA follows: TGCGCCAGCAGTCCTACTACAGGGGTGAACACTGAAGCTTTCTTT. Translating it yields CASSPTTGVNTEAFF.

This chain uses TRBV9 with TRBJ2-3; the match to TRBD1 covers 10 bases. V shed 3 bases and J 3 bases; nucleotides not matched to a gene: 7. The CDR3 totals 16 residues. Germline V gene sequence: CDR1 SGDLS, CDR2 YYNGEE. Written as DNA, the CDR3 is TGTGCCAGCAGCGCGGAGGGGGGACAGGGGACAGATACGCAGTATTTT. This sequence encodes CASSAEGGQGTDTQYF.

The chain uses TRBV6-6 and TRBJ2-7; TRBD1 matches at 7 bases. Germline V gene sequence: CDR1 MNHNY, CDR2 SVGAGI (reference sequence). J gave up 0 bases and V 6 bases, and 5 bases lay outside the gene matches. The CDR3 sequence is 14 residues long. The CDR3 is CASSKQGSSYEQYF. CDR3 sequence (DNA): TGTGCCAGCAGCAAACAGGGGTCCTCCTACGAGCAGTACTTC.

The genes are TRBV27 and TRBJ2-7; D is undetermined. CDR1 is MNHEY and CDR2 is SMNVEV in the germline V gene (reference sequence). The V end was cut by 3 bases, the J end by 0 bases, with 12 bases between. This CDR3 comprises 15 residues. The CDR3 sequence is CASSFQHTISYEQYF. The CDR3 DNA is TGTGCCAGCAGTTTTCAACATACGATCTCCTACGAGCAGTACTTC.

The chain carries TRBV5-1 and TRBJ2-7; D is possibly TRBD2 (5 bases). V shed 4 bases and J shed 3 bases, with 14 bases lying between them. CDR1 and CDR2 (germline): SGHRS, YFSETQ. CDR3 size: 14 residues. CDR3 DNA sequence: TGCGCCAGCAGCATCAGTCCGGGAAACTACGAGCAGTACTTC. Amino acids: CASSISPGNYEQYF.